What follows are 10 T cell receptor beta chains derived from one specimen sequenced in a study of post-analysis software for immune sequencing data. Study-wide points: TRBV5-6, TRBV5-1 and TRBV20-1 were among roughly five TRBV segments more frequent in patients than controls.

These receptors' antigens are unknown. TCR beta libraries were prepared from cDNA with unique molecular identifiers. TCRdb independently ran MiXCR on the PCR reads; one entry per CDR3 protein. The data show under 200,000 distinct CDR3 sequences, 29% seen once. Sequencing used blood. These TCRs come from a girl between 2 and 17 years old with multiple sclerosis.

With regard to this clonotype: A read error is possible here, since a much larger clone lies one base away. V and J are TRBV5-6 and TRBJ2-7; 7 bases align to TRBD1. The germline CDR1 and CDR2 sequences are SGHDT and YYEEEE. J gave up 3 bases and V 4 bases, and 4 bases lay outside the gene matches. The CDR3 has 13 residues. CDR3 in DNA: TGTGCCAGCAGCCTCCGGGACAGCTACGAGCAGTACTTC. The encoded protein is CASSLRDSYEQYF.

The table lists this clonotype with many counts. This chain uses TRBV5-1 with TRBJ2-1, with D possibly TRBD1 on 6 matching bases. V lost 4 bases, J lost 5 bases, and 10 bases lay in between. The CDR3 loop spans 13 amino acids. CDR1 is SGHRS, CDR2 YFSETQ, per germline. The CDR3 DNA reads as TGCGCCAGCAGCCCCGGACAGAACAATGAGCAGTTCTTC. Amino acid sequence: CASSPGQNNEQFF.

The chain employs TRBV20-1 and TRBJ2-7; tentatively, D is TRBD2 (6 bases). This CDR3 is built from 16 residues. Per the germline V gene, CDR1 is DFQATT and CDR2 is SNEGSKA (reference sequence). Trimming took 0 bases from V and 3 from J, leaving 18 bases between them. The CDR3 nucleotides read TGCAGTGCTAGAGATAGTTCCCTAGCGTCTTACTACGAGCAGTACTTC. Translation gives CSARDSSLASYYEQYF.

In DNA, the CDR3 is TGTGCCAGCTCACCAGGACAGTTCACAGATACGCAGTATTTT. It yields the protein CASSPGQFTDTQYF. The chain carries TRBV18 and TRBJ2-3; a weak D match, TRBD1 (6 bases). Between the trimmed V and J ends, which lost 2 bases and 2 bases, there was a span of 8 bases. CDR1 KGHSH and CDR2 LQKENI come from the germline V gene. The CDR3 contains 14 residues.

This clonotype was counted once. A much larger clone lies one base from this, so it may be a read error. This chain uses TRBV28 with TRBJ2-7; 7 bases map to TRBD2. Trimming at V came to 6 bases and at J to 4 bases, leaving 6 bases not matched to a gene. The germline V gene has CDR1 MDHEN and CDR2 SYDVKM. The CDR3 totals 13 residues. The CDR3 nucleotides read TGTGCCAGCAGGGTGAGCGGGGTTTACGAGCAGTACTTC. It translates to CASRVSGVYEQYF.

This clonotype has just a few counts. V gene TRBV28 combines with J gene TRBJ2-4; TRBD1 agrees at 9 bases. V dropped 5 bases and J dropped 9; count of bases not matched to a gene: 8. The CDR3 totals 14 residues. Germline V gene data show CDR1 as MDHEN and CDR2 as SYDVKM. The CDR3 bases are TGTGCCAGCAGTCCCTGGACAGGGGATGCCATTCAGTACTTC. Translating it yields CASSPWTGDAIQYF.

This clonotype was seen ten or more times. The J gene is TRBJ2-7, the V gene TRBV6-6; D is undetermined. The CDR3 is 10 residues long. Germline V gene sequence: CDR1 MNHNY, CDR2 SVGAGI (reference sequence). Trimming removed 6 bases from V and 3 bases from J, with 3 bases in between. The CDR3 loop is CASSDYEQYF. The CDR3, as DNA: TGTGCCAGCAGCGACTACGAGCAGTACTTC.

This clonotype was picked up a small number of times. The genes are TRBV3-1 and TRBJ2-3; TRBD2 aligns across 8 bases. This CDR3 has 20 residues. In germline, CDR1 is LGHDT, CDR2 YNNKEL (reference sequence). Losses at the gene ends were 3 bases for V and 2 bases for J; bases not matched to a gene: 19. In DNA form, the CDR3 reads TGTGCCAGCAGCCAGGTCCCCGGGGGGGCGTTTGACACACACACAGATACGCAGTATTTT. Residues: CASSQVPGGAFDTHTDTQYF.

A few counts support this clonotype. This sequence joins TRBV19 and TRBJ2-7; 12 nucleotides agree with TRBD2. CDR1 is LNHDA and CDR2 is SQIVND in the germline V gene (reference sequence). This CDR3 has 17 residues. V was pared by 9 bases and J by 6 bases, with 18 bases of the junction left unmatched. CDR3 in amino acids: CASRSSGQGLAGLEQYF. The CDR3 nucleotides read TGTGCCAGCCGCTCGTCCGGGCAGGGACTAGCGGGTCTCGAGCAGTACTTC.

The chain joins TRBV20-1 to TRBJ1-4, with D perhaps matching TRBD1 (5 bases). V was shortened by 3 bases and J by 5 bases, with 13 bases between the two germline ends. Per the germline V gene, CDR1 is DFQATT and CDR2 is SNEGSKA (reference sequence). The CDR3 is 14 residues long. The CDR3 DNA is TGCAGTGCTAGTTCGGGGGGTAGGAATGAAAAACTGTTTTTT. The encoded protein is CSASSGGRNEKLFF.